This TCR beta chain was sequenced for a study of blood T cell repertoires in COVID-19. Germline V gene data show CDR1 as GTSNPN and CDR2 as SVGIG (reference sequence). The CDR3 is 14 residues long. V lost 0 bases to trimming and J lost 3 bases, with 6 bases between them. As originally analysed: The assay estimated nucleated cells by amplifying reference gene primers. Sequencing used immunoSEQ multiplex PCR; TCRdb keeps in-frame clones, though not all of them. Clone size and the V and J calls come from that table; the DNA yielded D and trimming. The sample holds 150,000 or so clones; approximately 83% are singletons and the top ten take roughly 8.2%. Points on this clone: Other DNA sequences in the same sample also yield this CDR3.

The sequenced sample was peripheral blood. The chain combines TRBV30 with TRBJ1-6; maybe TRBD1 (6 bases). The receptor was derived from a man in his fifties or sixties with acute or convalescent COVID-19. This chain's CDR3 is CAWSVQGYNSPLHF. The CDR3 bases are TGTGCCTGGAGTGTACAGGGCTATAATTCACCCCTCCACTTT.